The 17 T cell receptor beta chains in this list originate from one sample, sequenced in a study of T cell changes during pregnancy in multiple sclerosis. The assay was immunoSEQ multiplex PCR, and TCRdb's table has in-frame clones only and misses some. This sample has some 99,000 clones, with roughly nine tenths found just once. The sample in question was peripheral blood, obtained after pregnancy. Every receptor here comes from a female donor in good health, enrolled as a control in a pregnancy study.

Here the CDR3 reads CASSRGQGGSSYEQYF. CDR3 nucleotides: TGCGCCAGCAGCCGCGGCCAGGGAGGAAGCTCCTACGAGCAGTACTTC. The V gene is TRBV4-1, the J gene TRBJ2-7; D is possibly TRBD2 (6 bases). The V and J ends lost 4 bases and 0 bases respectively, with 16 bases between them. This CDR3 has 16 residues. CDR1 and CDR2 from the germline V gene are MGHRA and YSYEKL.

The chain has TRBV10-3 and TRBJ1-2, with no clear D. Trimming shortened V by 5 bases and J by 4 bases, and 11 bases separated the two germline ends. CDR3 length equals 13 residues. Germline V gene lookup returns CDR1 ENHRY and CDR2 SYGVKD. This chain's CDR3 is CAISPDILYGYTF. The CDR3 coding sequence is TGTGCCATCAGTCCAGACATCCTCTATGGCTACACCTTC.

The gene calls are TRBV6-5 and TRBJ1-1; D is possibly TRBD1 (5 bases). Germline-derived CDR1 and CDR2 are MNHEY and SVGAGI. V lost 2 bases to trimming and J lost 12 bases, with 13 bases between them. This CDR3 spans 12 amino acids. CDR3 DNA sequence: TGTGCCAGCAGTTACGTCGGGGGGAGGACTTTCTTT. This sequence encodes CASSYVGGRTFF.

The chain combines TRBV12-5 with TRBJ1-6; no clear D gene. The CDR3 is made up of 17 amino acids. Trimming cost V 2 bases and J 8 bases, with 19 bases left between them. Germline assignment: CDR1 LGHNT and CDR2 FRNRAP. The CDR3 nucleotides are TGTGCTAGTGGTTTGACTCCTCTCGCGGATTCGGATTCACCCCTCCACTTT. Residues: CASGLTPLADSDSPLHF.

The J gene is TRBJ2-2, the V gene TRBV13, with 10 bases matching TRBD1. The junction had 11 bases not matched to a gene; V was cut back by 5 bases and J by 8 bases. This CDR3 is 16 amino acids long. From germline, CDR1 is PRHDT and CDR2 FYEKMQ (reference sequence). CDR3 sequence (DNA): TGTGCCAGCAGCCCGGTTGGGACAGGGGAGAGGGGGGAGCTGTTTTTT. Its protein product is CASSPVGTGERGELFF. Full variable domain (remainder filled in from reference TRBV13 and TRBJ2-2): AAGVIQSPRHLIKEKRETATLKCYPIPRHDTVYWYQQGPGQDPQFLISFYEKMQSDKGSIPDRFSAQQFSDYHSELNMSSLELGDSALYFCASSPVGTGERGELFFGEGSRLTVL.

This sequence joins TRBV2 and TRBJ2-7, with unresolved D. This CDR3 spans 14 amino acids. Germline loops: CDR1 SNHLY, CDR2 FYNNEI. Trimming removed 4 bases at V and 7 bases at J, with 17 bases between. The CDR3 sequence is CASSVGVARFEQYF. CDR3 nucleotides: TGTGCCAGCAGTGTAGGCGTAGCCCGCTTTGAGCAGTACTTC.

The rearrangement links TRBV7-9 to TRBJ2-3; 7 bases agree with TRBD1. The V segment lost 5 bases and the J segment 0 bases; nucleotides outside the gene matches: 5. Germline V gives CDR1 SEHNR, CDR2 FQNEAQ (reference sequence). The CDR3 covers 15 residues. Here the CDR3 reads CASSRGQDSTDTQYF. CDR3 bases: TGTGCCAGCAGCAGAGGACAGGATAGCACAGATACGCAGTATTTT.

The CDR3 DNA reads as TGTGCCAGCAGTGGACAGGGTTCGCGTCAGCCCCAGCATTTT. Its protein is CASSGQGSRQPQHF. The gene calls are TRBV27 and TRBJ1-5, with TRBD1 matching 8 bases. The CDR3 sequence is 14 residues long. Trimming removed 5 bases from V and 6 bases from J; junction bases left unmatched: 6. Per the germline V gene, CDR1 is MNHEY and CDR2 is SMNVEV (reference sequence).

This chain links TRBV7-2 with TRBJ1-1, with D unresolved. Trimming removed 5 bases at V and 4 bases at J, with 8 bases between. The CDR3 is 12 residues long. CDR1 SGHTA and CDR2 FQGNSA come from the germline V gene. CDR3 nucleotides: TGTGCCAGCAGCCCCCCGGGCACTGAAGCTTTCTTT. The encoded protein is CASSPPGTEAFF. Using reference TRBV7-2 and TRBJ1-1 for the parts outside the CDR3, the full variable domain is GAGVSQSPSNKVTEKGKDVELRCDPISGHTALYWYRQSLGQGLEFLIYFQGNSAPDKSGLPSDRFSAERTGGSVSTLTIQRTQQEDSAVYLCASSPPGTEAFFGQGTRLTVV.

The chain uses TRBV9 and TRBJ1-1, with a tentative D call TRBD1 (6 bases). V lost 0 bases and J lost 0, with 6 bases in between. The CDR3 extends over 14 amino acids. CDR1 SGDLS and CDR2 YYNGEE come from the germline V gene. CDR3 DNA: TGTGCCAGCAGCGTAGGGACAGTGAACACTGAAGCTTTCTTT. Translating gives CASSVGTVNTEAFF. Based on the CDR3 plus reference TRBV9 and TRBJ1-1, the full variable domain is DSGVTQTPKHLITATGQRVTLRCSPRSGDLSVYWYQQSLDQGLQFLIQYYNGEERAKGNILERFSAQQFPDLHSELNLSSLELGDSALYFCASSVGTVNTEAFFGQGTRLTVV.

V and J are TRBV2 and TRBJ1-5, with D unresolved. The CDR3 spans 15 residues. Germline V gives CDR1 SNHLY, CDR2 FYNNEI. The V end was cut by 2 bases, the J end by 2 bases, with 10 bases between. The DNA of the CDR3 is TGTGCCAGCAGTGAATTCGTGGGCCGCAATCAGCCCCAGCATTTT. Residues: CASSEFVGRNQPQHF.

This clone was observed a single time. The junction departs from germline at one end; a sequencing error may be responsible. The V call is TRBV7-7, the J call TRBJ2-7; 10 positions match TRBD2. From germline, CDR1 is SSHAT and CDR2 FNYEAQ (reference sequence). CDR3 length: 16 residues. CDR3 DNA: TGTGCTAGCAGCCCTACCGGGACTAGCGACATCTACGAGCAGTACTTC. This sequence encodes CASSPTGTSDIYEQYF.

The J gene is TRBJ1-2, the V gene TRBV11-2; TRBD1 might be the D (5 bases). CDR3 size: 13 residues. CDR1 and CDR2 (germline): SGHAT, FQNNGV. V lost 5 bases, J lost 5 bases, and 12 bases lay in between. CDR3 amino acids: CASSGARLYGYTF. The DNA of the CDR3 is TGTGCCAGCAGCGGGGCCCGACTTTATGGCTACACCTTC.

The V call is TRBV11-1, the J call TRBJ1-5, with a possible D match to TRBD1 (5 bases). The CDR3 runs to 14 residues. CDR1 is SGHAT and CDR2 is FQDESV in the germline V gene (reference sequence). Trimming left V 3 bases short and J 5 bases short, with 11 bases between. CDR3 in DNA: TGTGCCAGCAGCTTGGGCCAGGGCCATCAGCCCCAGCATTTT. This gives the protein CASSLGQGHQPQHF.

The chain joins TRBV4-2 to TRBJ2-7; D possibly corresponds to TRBD2 (5 bases). CDR3 length equals 15 residues. V shed 0 bases and J shed 0 bases, with 9 bases lying between them. Germline V lookup: CDR1 LGHNA, CDR2 YNFKEQ. In DNA, the CDR3 is TGTGCCAGCAGCCAAGACGAGGGATCCTCCTACGAGCAGTACTTC. Translating it yields CASSQDEGSSYEQYF.

V gene TRBV14 combines with J gene TRBJ2-7; TRBD1 is a possible D gene (5 bases). In germline, CDR1 is SGHDN, CDR2 FVKESK. The V and J ends lost 0 bases and 4 bases respectively, with 10 bases between them. This CDR3 is built from 14 residues. The CDR3 nucleotides are TGTGCCAGCAGCCAAGACCGGACACTGTACGAGCAGTACTTC. Translation gives CASSQDRTLYEQYF.

The gene calls are TRBV6-6 and TRBJ1-1; 7 nucleotides align to TRBD1. The CDR3 contains 14 residues. CDR1 MNHNY and CDR2 SVGAGI come from the germline V gene (reference sequence). Germline trimming cut 5 bases from V and 1 base from J; bases unmatched to any gene: 4. CDR3 sequence reads: CASSAGTANTEAFF. CDR3 DNA: TGTGCCAGCAGTGCCGGGACAGCGAACACTGAAGCTTTCTTT.